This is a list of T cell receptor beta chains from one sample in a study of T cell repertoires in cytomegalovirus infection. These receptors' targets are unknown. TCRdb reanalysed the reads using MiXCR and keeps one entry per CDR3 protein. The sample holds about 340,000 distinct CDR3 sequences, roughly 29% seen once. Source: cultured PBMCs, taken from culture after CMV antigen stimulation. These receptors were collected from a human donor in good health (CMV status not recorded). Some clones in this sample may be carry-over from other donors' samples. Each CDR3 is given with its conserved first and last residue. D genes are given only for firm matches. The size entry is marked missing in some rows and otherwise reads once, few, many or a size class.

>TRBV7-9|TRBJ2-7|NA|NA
CASSSGTLEQYF
TGTGCCAGCAGTTCCGGGACACTCGAGCAGTACTTC
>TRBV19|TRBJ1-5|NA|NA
CASLNPLSNRVGQPQHF
TGTGCCAGTCTCAACCCCCTAAGCAACAGGGTAGGCCAGCCCCAGCATTTT
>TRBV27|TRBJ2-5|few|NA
CASSLYGASETQYF
TGTGCCAGCAGTTTATACGGGGCCTCGGAGACCCAGTACTTC
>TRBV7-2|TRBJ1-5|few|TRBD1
CASSAWTGALRNQPQHF
TGTGCCAGCAGCGCCTGGACAGGGGCTTTGCGCAATCAGCCCCAGCATTTT
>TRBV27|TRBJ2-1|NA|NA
CASSLSPGEVNEQFF
TGTGCCAGCAGTTTATCTCCAGGGGAAGTAAATGAGCAGTTCTTC
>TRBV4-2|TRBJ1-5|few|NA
CASSQRQGIGFGQPQHF
TGTGCCAGCAGCCAAAGGCAGGGAATTGGTTTCGGCCAGCCCCAGCATTTT
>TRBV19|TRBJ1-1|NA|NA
CASSIVVETGEAFF
TGTGCCAGTAGTATAGTGGTGGAAACGGGTGAAGCTTTCTTT
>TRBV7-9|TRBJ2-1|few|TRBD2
CASSGTRRTYNEQFF
TGTGCCAGCAGCGGGACTAGAAGGACCTACAATGAGCAGTTCTTC
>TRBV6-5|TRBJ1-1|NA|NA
CAIIQGNEAFF
TGTGCCATTATACAGGGAAATGAAGCTTTCTTT
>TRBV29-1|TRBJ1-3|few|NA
CSVDLGGLSSSGNTIYF
TGCAGCGTTGACCTAGGGGGGCTATCAAGCTCTGGAAACACCATATATTTT
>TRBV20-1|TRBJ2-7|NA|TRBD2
CSLLAGGDEQYF
TGCAGCTTACTAGCGGGAGGTGACGAGCAGTACTTC
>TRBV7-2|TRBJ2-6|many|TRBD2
CASSLWLAGSSGANVLTF
TGTGCCAGCAGCTTATGGCTAGCGGGGAGCTCTGGGGCCAACGTCCTGACTTTC
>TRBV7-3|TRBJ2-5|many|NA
CASSQEPDKTQYF
TGTGCCAGCAGTCAGGAGCCAGACAAGACCCAGTACTTC
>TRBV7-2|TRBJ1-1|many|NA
CASSLNRLNTEAFF
TGTGCCAGCAGCTTAAACAGACTGAACACTGAAGCTTTCTTT
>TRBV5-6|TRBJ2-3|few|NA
CASSLYGSFVVTQYF
TGTGCCAGCAGCTTGTACGGTAGTTTTGTAGTTACGCAGTATTTT
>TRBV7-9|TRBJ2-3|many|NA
CASSPLWETDTQYF
TGTGCCAGCAGCCCTCTATGGGAAACAGATACGCAGTATTTT
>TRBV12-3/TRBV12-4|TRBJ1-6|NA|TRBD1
CASSSRQGVSPLHF
TGTGCCAGCAGTTCTAGACAGGGGGTTTCACCCCTCCACTTT
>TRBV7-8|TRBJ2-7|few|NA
CASSLVQNEQYF
TGTGCCAGCAGCTTAGTTCAGAACGAGCAGTACTTC
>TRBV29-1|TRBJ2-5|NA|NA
CSVAIRSSRILETQYF
TGCAGCGTAGCCATAAGGAGTAGCCGAATATTGGAGACCCAGTACTTC
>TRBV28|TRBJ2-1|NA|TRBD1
CASSWVGQGSNEQFF
TGTGCCAGCAGTTGGGTCGGACAGGGCAGTAATGAGCAGTTCTTC
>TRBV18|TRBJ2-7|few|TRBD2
CASSPGTSSYEQYF
TGTGCCAGCTCACCAGGGACTAGCTCTTACGAGCAGTACTTC
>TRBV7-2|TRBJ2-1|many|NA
CACRGGGSYNEQFF
TGTGCCTGCCGAGGCGGCGGGTCCTACAATGAGCAGTTCTTC
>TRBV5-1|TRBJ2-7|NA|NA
CASSPARRGNEQYF
TGCGCCAGCAGCCCCGCGAGGAGGGGAAACGAGCAGTACTTC
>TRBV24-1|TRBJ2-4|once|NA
CATSAAGGIAKNIQYF
TGTGCCACCAGTGCGGCTGGAGGGATAGCCAAAAACATTCAGTACTTC
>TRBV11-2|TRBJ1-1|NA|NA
CASSRPVEPEAFF
TGTGCCAGCAGCCGACCCGTTGAACCTGAAGCTTTCTTT
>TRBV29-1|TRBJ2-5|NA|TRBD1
CSARDRGPQETQYF
TGCAGCGCAAGGGACAGGGGGCCTCAAGAGACCCAGTACTTC
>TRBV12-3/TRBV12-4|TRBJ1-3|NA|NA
CASSLDGGNTIYF
TGTGCCAGCAGTTTAGATGGGGGAAACACCATATATTTT
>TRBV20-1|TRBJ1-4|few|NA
CSARETPDLNEKLFF
TGCAGTGCTAGAGAAACCCCGGACCTTAATGAAAAACTGTTTTTT
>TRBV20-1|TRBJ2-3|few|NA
CSARSPPGAVGTDTQYF
TGCAGTGCTAGGTCACCTCCAGGAGCGGTGGGCACAGATACGCAGTATTTT
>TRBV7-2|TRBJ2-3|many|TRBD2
CASSPGTTGRKTDTQYF
TGTGCCAGCAGCCCCGGGACTACCGGGCGGAAAACAGATACGCAGTATTTT
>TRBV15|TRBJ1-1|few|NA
CATSRDTQAPEAFF
TGTGCCACCAGCAGAGACACACAAGCTCCTGAAGCTTTCTTT
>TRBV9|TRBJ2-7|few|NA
CASSVGWNGRNEQYF
TGTGCCAGCAGCGTAGGATGGAACGGGAGAAACGAGCAGTACTTC
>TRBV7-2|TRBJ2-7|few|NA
CASSAQAGISYEQYF
TGTGCCAGCAGCGCCCAGGCCGGGATCTCCTACGAGCAGTACTTC
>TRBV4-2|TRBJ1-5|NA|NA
CASSQGGGGWEYSNQPQHF
TGTGCCAGCAGCCAAGGGGGGGGGGGGTGGGAGTATAGCAATCAGCCCCAGCATTTT
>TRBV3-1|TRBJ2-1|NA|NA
CASSPPGRRNNEQFF
TGTGCCAGCAGTCCCCCGGGACGTCGTAACAATGAGCAGTTCTTC
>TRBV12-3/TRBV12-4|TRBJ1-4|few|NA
CASSLTGWGSEKLFF
TGTGCCAGCAGTTTAACCGGCTGGGGCTCTGAAAAACTGTTTTTT
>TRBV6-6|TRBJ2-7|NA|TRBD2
CASSYHGLAGEDHEQYF
TGTGCCAGCAGTTACCACGGACTAGCGGGAGAGGACCACGAGCAGTACTTC
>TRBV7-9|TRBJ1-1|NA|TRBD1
CASSSSRGRGTEAFF
TGTGCCAGCAGCTCGTCCAGGGGGCGCGGGACTGAAGCTTTCTTT
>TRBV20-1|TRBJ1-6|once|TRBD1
CSARDEWRQGASNSPLHF
TGCAGTGCTAGAGATGAATGGCGACAGGGGGCGTCCAATTCACCCCTCCACTTT
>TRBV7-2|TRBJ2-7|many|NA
CASSLGGPPDEQYF
TGTGCCAGCAGCTTAGGAGGACCCCCTGACGAGCAGTACTTC
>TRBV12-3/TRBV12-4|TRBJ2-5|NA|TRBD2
CASSLPPGGSGQETQYF
TGTGCCAGCAGCCTACCTCCCGGGGGGTCGGGACAAGAGACCCAGTACTTC
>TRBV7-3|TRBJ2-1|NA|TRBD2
CASSEGLAGLNEQFF
TGTGCCAGCAGCGAGGGACTAGCGGGGCTCAATGAGCAGTTCTTC
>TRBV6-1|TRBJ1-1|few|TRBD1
CASSETGGREAFF
TGTGCCAGCAGTGAAACAGGGGGACGTGAAGCTTTCTTT
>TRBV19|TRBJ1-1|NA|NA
CASSMRGEEAEAFF
TGTGCCAGTAGTATGAGGGGGGAGGAGGCTGAAGCTTTCTTT
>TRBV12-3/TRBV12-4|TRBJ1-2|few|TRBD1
CASRLGQGARKYGYTF
TGTGCCAGCAGGCTGGGACAGGGGGCGCGAAAGTATGGCTACACCTTC
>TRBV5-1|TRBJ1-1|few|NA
CASSYLTGPGTEAFF
TGCGCCAGCAGCTACCTGACAGGCCCGGGGACTGAAGCTTTCTTT